This entry is about one TCR beta chain. This sample was taken from a study of blood T cell repertoires in COVID-19. Study summary: Whether acute or convalescent, the COVID-19 samples came from the United States, Italy and Spain.

As originally analysed: Estimation of nucleated cell counts was performed using reference gene primer amplification. Using immunoSEQ multiplex PCR, the repertoire was profiled, and TCRdb retains in-frame clones only, with some absent. V and J calls and clone size follow that table, whereas D and trimming were derived from the DNA. The table includes about 210,000 clones, about 86% detected once. V dropped 3 bases and J dropped 2 bases, with 10 bases sitting between them. Germline V gives CDR1 SGDLS, CDR2 YYNGEE. The CDR3 is made up of 14 amino acids. Input material: PBMCs or T cells enriched from blood (not recorded which). The chain uses TRBV9 and TRBJ2-3; D possibly corresponds to TRBD1 (5 bases). The receptor was derived from a woman aged 45-60 years with acute COVID-19. As DNA, the CDR3 is TGTGCCAGCAGCGCCCAGGGTACCACAGATACGCAGTATTTT. Amino acids: CASSAQGTTDTQYF.